This TCR beta chain originates from a study of post-analysis software for immune sequencing data. Study-level background: Some patients lacked subtype; others had relapsing-remitting, secondary progressive or progressive-relapsing disease. General observations from the study: Patients showed TRBV5-6, TRBV5-1 and TRBV20-1 among a few TRBV segments more frequent than in controls.

Per germline, CDR1 SGHDT and CDR2 YYEEEE. The V and J ends lost 1 base and 0 bases respectively, with 5 bases between them. This CDR3 is built from 15 residues. Libraries were made from TCR beta cDNA, and they carried unique molecular identifiers. TCRdb used MiXCR to reprocess the PCR reads, holding one entry per CDR3 protein. The data contain some 260,000 distinct CDR3 sequences, about 38% of them singletons. This clonotype has ten or more counts. What it binds is not known. This chain links TRBV5-6 with TRBJ1-6; D remains ambiguous. This clonotype was obtained from a girl aged 10-17 years with multiple sclerosis. The sequencing sample was made of blood. The CDR3 DNA is TGTGCCAGCAGCTTGCGGGGCTCCTATAATTCACCCCTCCACTTT. Its protein product is CASSLRGSYNSPLHF. Supplemented by reference TRBV5-6 and TRBJ1-6, the full variable domain reads DAGVTQSPTHLIKTRGQQVTLRCSPKSGHDTVSWYQQALGQGPQFIFQYYEEEERQRGNFPDRFSGHQFPNYSSELNVNALLLGDSALYLCASSLRGSYNSPLHFGNGTRLTVT.